This TCR beta chain was sequenced in a study of regulatory T cells in long-lasting Graves disease. Study results and limitations: TRBV28 was favored in persistent disease, as were TRBJ1-2 and TRBJ2-5. The researchers studied only peripheral blood, not thyroid tissue.

Time point denoted: newly diagnosed GD, antithyroid drugs for less than 3 months. The authors made the TCR library using RNA they extracted from PBMCs. V shed 4 bases and J shed 4 bases, with 14 bases lying between them. Germline values: CDR1 SNHLY, CDR2 FYNNEI. CDR3 length equals 15 residues. This clonotype was seen a handful of times. The antigen remains unidentified. CDR3 regions were amplified by Arm-PCR using iRepertoire HTBI primers to build TCR beta libraries. Each CDR3 protein gets one entry after TCRdb re-called the multiplex PCR reads with MiXCR. Here the sample spans about 530,000 distinct CDR3 sequences, roughly a sixth being singletons. Separately, the same data were catalogued under a study of T cells in Graves' hyperthyroidism and ophthalmopathy. As that study records: Criteria for exclusion of patients were uncontrolled infection, other autoimmune disease, pregnancy or lactation. First-round RT-PCR of the TCR CDR3 relied on the HTBI primer set.

The chain joins TRBV2 to TRBJ1-3; D ambiguous. The sequence derives from a woman aged 35-65 years with Graves disease. The sample in question was peripheral blood mononuclear cells (PBMCs), obtained at new diagnosis, from a patient treated with antithyroid drugs. CDR3 nucleotide sequence: TGTGCCAGCAGTGTAATGAGGGCGTCAGGAAACACCATATATTTT. This sequence encodes CASSVMRASGNTIYF.